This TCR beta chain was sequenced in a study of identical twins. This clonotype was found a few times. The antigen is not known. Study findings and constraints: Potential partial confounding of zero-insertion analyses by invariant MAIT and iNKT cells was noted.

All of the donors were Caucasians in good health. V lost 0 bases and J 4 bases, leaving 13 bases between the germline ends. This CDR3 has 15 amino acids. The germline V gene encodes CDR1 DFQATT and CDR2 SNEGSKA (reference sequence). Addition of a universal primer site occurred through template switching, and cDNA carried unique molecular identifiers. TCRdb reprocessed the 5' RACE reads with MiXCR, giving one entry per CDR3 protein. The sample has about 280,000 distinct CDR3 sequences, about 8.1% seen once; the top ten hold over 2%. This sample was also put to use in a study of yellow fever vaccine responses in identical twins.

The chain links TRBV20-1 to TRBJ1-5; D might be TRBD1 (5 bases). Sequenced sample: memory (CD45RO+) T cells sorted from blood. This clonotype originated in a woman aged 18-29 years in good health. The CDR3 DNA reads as TGCAGTGCTAGAGATAACGGGGCAGTAAATCAGCCCCAGCATTTT. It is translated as CSARDNGAVNQPQHF.